A selection of T cell receptor beta chains follows, all from one sample in a study of blood T cell repertoires in COVID-19. TCRdb's table, derived via immunoSEQ multiplex PCR, lists solely in-frame clones and lacks some. Among 200,000 to 250,000 clones listed, roughly 84% were seen once. The sample comprised peripheral blood. The receptors shown here come from a woman of 80 years or more with acute or convalescent COVID-19. The CDR3 runs from the conserved cysteine through the conserved F or W. The D gene is left open where the match is weak. Clone size is not always given. Where it is, it says once, few, many or a class for expanded clones.

v_call,clone_size,d_call,j_call,cdr3_nt,cdr3_aa
TRBV4-1,NA,NA,TRBJ2-3,TGCGCCAGCAGCCCCAGACTCGCTAGCGGCACAGATACGCAGTATTTT,CASSPRLASGTDTQYF
TRBV24-1,NA,NA,TRBJ1-2,TGTGCCACCAGTAACAGGGCGGGTGGCTACACCTTC,CATSNRAGGYTF
TRBV27,NA,TRBD1,TRBJ2-7,TGTGCCAGCAACGCCAAACCGGGACAGGGGGCTTTATACGAGCAGTACTTC,CASNAKPGQGALYEQYF
TRBV7-2,NA,NA,TRBJ1-5,TGTGCCAGCAGCTTCCAGGGCGGCAATCAGCCCCAGCATTTT,CASSFQGGNQPQHF
TRBV6-5,NA,TRBD1,TRBJ2-5,TGTGCCAGCAGTACTCGACAGGGGCATAGGGAGACCCAGTACTTC,CASSTRQGHRETQYF
TRBV12-3/TRBV12-4,NA,NA,TRBJ2-5,TGTGCCAGCAGTTTTCTAGATCGAGAGACCCAGTACTTC,CASSFLDRETQYF
TRBV6-4,NA,TRBD1,TRBJ2-1,TGTGCCAGCAGTTCCGGGACAGGGTCCTACAATGAGCAGTTCTTC,CASSSGTGSYNEQFF
TRBV29-1,once,NA,TRBJ1-1,TGCAGCGTTGTCGTAGGAGGGTCCGCGAACACTGAAGCTTTCTTT,CSVVVGGSANTEAFF
TRBV3-1/TRBV3-2,NA,TRBD1,TRBJ1-6,TGTGCCAGCAGCCAAGCGACAGGGGTGAATTCACCCCTCCACTTT,CASSQATGVNSPLHF
TRBV19,once,NA,TRBJ2-7,TGTGCCAGTAGTATGGGGCAGGGAAGCTCCTACGAGCAGTACTTC,CASSMGQGSSYEQYF
TRBV10-3,NA,TRBD2,TRBJ2-1,TGTGCCATCAGTGACGATGGACTAGCGGGGGCCGTTATTTCCTACAATGAGCAGTTCTTC,CAISDDGLAGAVISYNEQFF
TRBV7-9,NA,TRBD1,TRBJ1-5,TGTGCCAGCAGCCTCGGGGGACAGGGGGGCAATCAGCCCCAGCATTTT,CASSLGGQGGNQPQHF
TRBV19,NA,TRBD1,TRBJ1-1,TGTGCCAGTAAACAGGGGGTTTTTTTTGGTGAAGCTTTCTTT,CASKQGVFFGEAFF